This T cell receptor beta chain was identified in a study of identical twins. Whole-study findings and limits: Models underpredicted monozygotic twin sharing of out-of-frame TCR alpha. Conclusions leaned on cross-sectional statistical analysis and did not track the same donors over time.

The CDR3 contains 15 residues. Trimming removed 0 bases at V and 3 bases at J, with 12 bases between. The germline CDR1 and CDR2 sequences are SGHRS and YFSETQ. This clonotype was found many times. Its antigen is still unknown. MiXCR, run by TCRdb on the 5' RACE reads, gives a single entry per CDR3 protein. The data hold hundreds of thousands of distinct CDR3 sequences, with around 12% observed a single time. These data also formed part of another study, on yellow fever vaccine responses in identical twins.

The chain combines TRBV5-1 with TRBJ1-2; D is unresolved. The sample taken for sequencing was PBMCs. This TCR was recovered from a woman under 30 in good health. This chain's CDR3 is CASSLDGRRDYGYTF. The DNA for the CDR3 is TGCGCCAGCAGCTTGGACGGCCGAAGGGACTATGGCTACACCTTC.